What follows are 4 T cell receptor beta chains derived from one specimen sequenced in a study of CXCR3-negative and CXCR3-positive naive CD8 T cells. Which antigens these TCRs recognize remains unknown. Findings and caveats of the study: CXCR3-positive naive cells had TRB CDR3s that were more hydrophobic than CXCR3-negative naive cells had.

5' RACE with UMI labels generated the TRB cDNA libraries. TCRdb reprocessed the 5' RACE reads, with one entry per CDR3 protein and no DNA. The repertoire table contains tens of thousands of distinct CDR3 sequences. The sample taken for sequencing was naive CXCR3+ CD8+ T cells from blood. Subset indicated: CD45RO-CCR7+CD27+CD95- naive CD8+ T cells expressing CXCR3 (TNR3+). The origin of the receptors is a human donor in good health. Some clones in this sample may be carry-over from other donors' samples.

J is TRBJ2-1 and V is TRBV29-1; TCRdb's assignment of TRBD1 cannot be checked, as there is no DNA. The CDR3 covers 14 residues. The V gene's germline CDR1 is SQVTM and CDR2 ANQGSEA. The CDR3 reads CSVTGGLWYNEQFF.

V usage is TRBV12-3 or TRBV12-4 and J usage is TRBJ2-1; with no DNA, the TCRdb D assignment of TRBD2 cannot be verified. The CDR3 totals 12 residues. Here the CDR3 reads CAGGLNYNEQFF.

This sequence joins TRBV28 and TRBJ2-5. The CDR3 is made up of 18 amino acids. Germline V gene lookup returns CDR1 MDHEN and CDR2 SYDVKM. CDR3 protein: CASSLINPNVGTKETQYF. Complete variable domain (other parts from reference TRBV28 and TRBJ2-5): DVKVTQSSRYLVKRTGEKVFLECVQDMDHENMFWYRQDPGLGLRLIYFSYDVKMKEKGDIPEGYSVSREKKERFSLILESASTNQTSMYLCASSLINPNVGTKETQYFGPGTRLLVL.

J is TRBJ2-1 and V is TRBV29-1; the TCRdb D gene call, TRBD2, has no DNA to confirm it. Germline V CDR1 and CDR2: SQVTM, ANQGSEA. The CDR3 runs 12 residues. The CDR3 loop is CSVGTRHNEQFF.